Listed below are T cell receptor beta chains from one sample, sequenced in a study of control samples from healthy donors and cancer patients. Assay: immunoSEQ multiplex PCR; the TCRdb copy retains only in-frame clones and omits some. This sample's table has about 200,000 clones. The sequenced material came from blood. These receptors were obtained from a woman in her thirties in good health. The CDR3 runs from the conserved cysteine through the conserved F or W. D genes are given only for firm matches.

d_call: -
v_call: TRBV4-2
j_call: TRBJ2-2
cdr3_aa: CASSQPEGAGELFF
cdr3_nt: TGTGCCAGCAGCCAACCAGAGGGGGCCGGGGAGCTGTTTTTT

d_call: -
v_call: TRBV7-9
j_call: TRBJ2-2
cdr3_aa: CASSGLLWTGELFF
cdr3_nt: TGTGCCAGCAGCGGGTTATTATGGACCGGGGAGCTGTTTTTT

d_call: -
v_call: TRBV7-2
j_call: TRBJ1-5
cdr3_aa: CASSFFYDSNQPQHF
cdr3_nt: TGTGCCAGCAGCTTCTTTTATGATAGCAATCAGCCCCAGCATTTT

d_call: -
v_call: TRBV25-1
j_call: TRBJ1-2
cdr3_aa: CASSPRKQGPVLYGYTF
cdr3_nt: TGTGCCAGCAGTCCGCGGAAACAGGGCCCCGTCCTCTATGGCTACACCTTC

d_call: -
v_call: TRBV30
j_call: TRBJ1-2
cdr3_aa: CAWGWSGYTF
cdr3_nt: TGTGCCTGGGGATGGTCTGGCTACACCTTC

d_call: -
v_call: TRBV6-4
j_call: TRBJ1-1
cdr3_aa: CASSISVNTEAFF
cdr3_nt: TGTGCCAGCAGCATCTCAGTGAACACTGAAGCTTTCTTT

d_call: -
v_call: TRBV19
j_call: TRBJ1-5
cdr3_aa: CASTTTAYQPQHF
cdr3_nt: TGTGCCAGTACAACAACGGCCTATCAGCCCCAGCATTTT

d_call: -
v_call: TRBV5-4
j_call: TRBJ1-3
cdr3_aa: CASSSGTGNTIYF
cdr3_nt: TGTGCCAGCAGCTCCGGGACTGGAAACACCATATATTTT

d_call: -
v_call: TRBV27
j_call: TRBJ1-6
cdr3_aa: CASSLLSRSSYNSPLHF
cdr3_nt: TGTGCCAGCAGTTTATTATCTAGGAGCTCCTATAATTCACCCCTCCACTTT

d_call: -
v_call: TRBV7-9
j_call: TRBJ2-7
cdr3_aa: CASSGDTSYEQYF
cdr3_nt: TGTGCCAGCAGTGGGGACACCTCCTACGAGCAGTACTTC

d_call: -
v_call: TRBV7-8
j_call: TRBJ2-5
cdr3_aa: CASSPGPPLTRPGGTQYF
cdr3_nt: TGTGCCAGCAGCCCGGGACCCCCTCTTACCAGGCCTGGGGGGACCCAGTACTTC

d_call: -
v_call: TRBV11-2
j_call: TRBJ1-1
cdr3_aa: CASSSWGGGNTEAFF
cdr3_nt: TGTGCCAGCAGCTCCTGGGGGGGCGGGAACACTGAAGCTTTCTTT

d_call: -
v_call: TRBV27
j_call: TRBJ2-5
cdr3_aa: CASSLGSDAETQYF
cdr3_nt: TGTGCCAGCAGTTTAGGGTCAGACGCAGAGACCCAGTACTTC

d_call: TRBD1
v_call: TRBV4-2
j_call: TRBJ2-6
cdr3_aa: CASSQGQGATGANVLTF
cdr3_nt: TGTGCCAGCAGCCAAGGACAGGGGGCGACTGGGGCCAACGTCCTGACTTTC

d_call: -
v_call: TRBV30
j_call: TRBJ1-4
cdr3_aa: CAWSMGNEKLFF
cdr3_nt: TGTGCCTGGAGTATGGGAAATGAAAAACTGTTTTTT

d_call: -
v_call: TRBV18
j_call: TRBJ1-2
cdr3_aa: CASSDGRSGYGYTF
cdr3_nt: TGTGCCAGCTCAGACGGGCGGTCGGGCTATGGCTACACCTTC

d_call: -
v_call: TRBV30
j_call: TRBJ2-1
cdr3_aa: CAWAGHSDAWAYNEQFF
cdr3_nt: TGTGCCTGGGCGGGTCACTCGGACGCATGGGCTTACAATGAGCAGTTCTTC

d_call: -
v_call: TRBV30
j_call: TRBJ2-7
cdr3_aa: CAWSEGLPGTFEQYF
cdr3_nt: TGTGCCTGGAGTGAAGGACTCCCAGGAACGTTCGAGCAGTACTTC

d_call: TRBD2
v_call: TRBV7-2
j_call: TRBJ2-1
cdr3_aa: CASSMWTSGGPTYNEQFF
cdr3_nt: TGTGCCAGCAGCATGTGGACTAGCGGGGGCCCAACCTACAATGAGCAGTTCTTC

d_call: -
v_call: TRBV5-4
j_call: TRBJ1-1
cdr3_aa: CASSFAGTEAFF
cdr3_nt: TGTGCCAGCAGCTTTGCCGGAACTGAAGCTTTCTTT

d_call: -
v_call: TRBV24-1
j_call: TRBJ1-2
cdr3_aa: CATSDFSRGRGTYGYTF
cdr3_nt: TGTGCCACCAGTGATTTCTCAAGGGGTCGCGGTACTTATGGCTACACCTTC

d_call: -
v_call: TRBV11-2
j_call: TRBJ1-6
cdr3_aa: CASSLSGGLGNSPLHF
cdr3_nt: TGTGCCAGCAGCTTGTCGGGGGGCCTTGGTAATTCACCCCTCCACTTT

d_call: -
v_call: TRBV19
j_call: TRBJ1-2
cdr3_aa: CATRLGFGYTF
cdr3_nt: TGTGCCACCCGCCTCGGTTTTGGCTACACCTTC

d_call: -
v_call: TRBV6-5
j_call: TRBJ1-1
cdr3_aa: CASTSLGAGGTEAFF
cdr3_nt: TGTGCCAGCACCTCATTGGGGGCAGGTGGGACTGAAGCTTTCTTT

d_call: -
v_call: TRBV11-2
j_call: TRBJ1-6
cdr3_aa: CASSLDGRGVNSPLHF
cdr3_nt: TGTGCCAGCAGCTTAGACGGCAGGGGAGTTAATTCACCCCTCCACTTT

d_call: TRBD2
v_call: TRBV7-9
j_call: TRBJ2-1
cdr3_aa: CASSPTGTSRNEQFF
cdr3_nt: TGTGCCAGCAGCCCAACCGGGACTAGCAGGAATGAGCAGTTCTTC

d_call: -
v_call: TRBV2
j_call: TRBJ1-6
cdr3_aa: CASSEEGLQVAIKSSYNSPLHF
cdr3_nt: TGTGCCAGCAGCGAAGAAGGTCTACAGGTGGCCATAAAGAGCTCCTATAATTCACCCCTCCACTTT

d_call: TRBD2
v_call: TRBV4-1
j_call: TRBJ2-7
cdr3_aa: CASSQVRTSSEQYF
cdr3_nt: TGCGCCAGCAGCCAAGTCCGGACTAGTTCGGAGCAGTACTTC

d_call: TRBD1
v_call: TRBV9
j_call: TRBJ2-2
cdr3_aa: CASSEGGGLGGELFF
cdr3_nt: TGTGCCAGCAGCGAAGGGGGCGGGTTAGGCGGGGAGCTGTTTTTT

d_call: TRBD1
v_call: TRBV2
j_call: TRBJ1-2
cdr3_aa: CASSGDRANFNTF
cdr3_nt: TGTGCCAGCAGTGGCGACAGGGCCAACTTTAACACCTTC

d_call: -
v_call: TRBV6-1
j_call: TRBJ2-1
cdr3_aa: CASSEEGGGKNEQFF
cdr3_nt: TGTGCCAGCAGTGAAGAGGGGGGGGGCAAGAATGAGCAGTTCTTC

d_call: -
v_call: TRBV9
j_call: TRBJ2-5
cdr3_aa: CASSLRVTQETQYF
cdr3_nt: TGTGCCAGCAGCCTCCGGGTCACCCAAGAGACCCAGTACTTC

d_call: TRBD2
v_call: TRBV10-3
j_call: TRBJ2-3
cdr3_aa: CAMKERGDSTDTQYF
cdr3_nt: TGTGCCATGAAGGAGCGGGGGGACAGCACAGATACGCAGTATTTT

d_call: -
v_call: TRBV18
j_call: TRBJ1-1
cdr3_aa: CASSPNRDGTEAFF
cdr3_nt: TGTGCCAGCTCCCCGAACAGGGACGGAACTGAAGCTTTCTTT

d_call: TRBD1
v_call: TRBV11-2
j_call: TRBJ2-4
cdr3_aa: CASSSRGQWGKNIQYF
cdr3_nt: TGTGCCAGCAGCTCCAGGGGGCAGTGGGGCAAAAACATTCAGTACTTC

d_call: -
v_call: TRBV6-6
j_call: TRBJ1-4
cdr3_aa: CATKRSVREKLFF
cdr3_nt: TGTGCCACCAAACGGTCTGTACGGGAAAAACTGTTTTTT

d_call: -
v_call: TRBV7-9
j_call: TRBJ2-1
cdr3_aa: CASSWGRESNEQFF
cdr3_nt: TGTGCCAGCAGCTGGGGCCGGGAGTCCAATGAGCAGTTCTTC

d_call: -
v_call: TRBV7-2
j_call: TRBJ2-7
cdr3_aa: CASSVTGLDEQYF
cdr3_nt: TGTGCCAGCAGCGTTACAGGGTTGGACGAGCAGTACTTC

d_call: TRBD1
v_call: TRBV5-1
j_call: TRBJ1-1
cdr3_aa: CASSLGRDRMNTEAFF
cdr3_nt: TGCGCCAGCAGCTTGGGACGGGACAGAATGAACACTGAAGCTTTCTTT

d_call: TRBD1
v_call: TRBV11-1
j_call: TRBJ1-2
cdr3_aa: CASSLAVGQGRNYGYTF
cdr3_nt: TGTGCCAGCAGCTTAGCGGTTGGACAGGGACGCAACTATGGCTACACCTTC

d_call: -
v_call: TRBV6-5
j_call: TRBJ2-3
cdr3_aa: CASSNQRGTDTQYF
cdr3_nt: TGTGCCAGCAGTAACCAGCGGGGCACAGATACGCAGTATTTT

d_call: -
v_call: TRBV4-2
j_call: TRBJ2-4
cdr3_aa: CASSPPGEFIQYF
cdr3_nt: TGTGCCAGCAGCCCCCCGGGGGAGTTCATTCAGTACTTC

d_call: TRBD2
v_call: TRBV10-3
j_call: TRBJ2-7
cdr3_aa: CAISETDRGGWYEQYF
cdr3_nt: TGTGCCATCAGTGAAACCGATCGGGGGGGCTGGTACGAGCAGTACTTC

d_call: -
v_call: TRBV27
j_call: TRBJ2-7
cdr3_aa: CASSRVDFSSYEQYF
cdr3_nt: TGTGCCAGCAGTCGCGTGGACTTTAGCTCCTACGAGCAGTACTTC

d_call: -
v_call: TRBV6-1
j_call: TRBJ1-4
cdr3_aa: CASSEGGRNEKLFF
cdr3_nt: TGTGCCAGCAGTGAAGGGGGCCGAAATGAAAAACTGTTTTTT

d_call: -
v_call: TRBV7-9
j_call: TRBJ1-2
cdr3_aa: CASSPGPGGYTF
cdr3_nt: TGTGCCAGCAGCCCCGGGCCTGGGGGCTACACCTTC

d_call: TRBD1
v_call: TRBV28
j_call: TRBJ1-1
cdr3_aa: CASSRRDSSKVEAFF
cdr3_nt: TGTGCCAGCAGTCGGCGGGACAGCTCTAAAGTTGAAGCTTTCTTT

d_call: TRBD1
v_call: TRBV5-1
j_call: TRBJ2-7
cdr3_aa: CASSLGGTGVSHEQYF
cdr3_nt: TGCGCCAGCAGCTTGGGGGGGACAGGGGTTTCCCACGAGCAGTACTTC

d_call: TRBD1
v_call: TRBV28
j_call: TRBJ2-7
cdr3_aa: CASSGAGTGGNEQYF
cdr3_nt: TGTGCCAGCAGTGGCGCCGGGACAGGGGGCAACGAGCAGTACTTC